Listed here are 8 T cell receptor beta chains from one sample, sequenced in a study of blood T cell repertoires in COVID-19. The data were produced by immunoSEQ multiplex PCR, yet TCRdb's version contains in-frame clones alone and is incomplete. The top ten clones hold more than 2% of a sample with under 150,000 clones, about 86% of them seen once. The specimen was PBMCs or T cells enriched from blood (not recorded which). These receptors all stem from a man aged 35 to 55 with acute COVID-19.

The chain is built from TRBV19 and TRBJ1-2; D is unclear. The length of the CDR3 is 15 residues. Trimming removed 7 bases from V and 4 bases from J, with 19 bases in between. From germline, CDR1 is LNHDA and CDR2 SQIVND (reference sequence). CDR3: CASKVPGGGRYGYTF. As DNA, the CDR3 is TGTGCCAGTAAAGTTCCCGGAGGCGGCCGCTATGGCTACACCTTC.

A single count supports this clone. The chain is built from TRBV2 and TRBJ2-1; D is possibly TRBD1 (5 bases). The CDR3 length is 14 residues. Trimming shortened V by 8 bases and J by 8 bases, and 19 bases separated the two germline ends. The germline gives CDR1 SNHLY, CDR2 FYNNEI. The CDR3 is CASFGTAYRYEQFF. In nucleotides, the CDR3 is TGTGCCAGCTTCGGAACGGCGTACAGGTATGAGCAGTTCTTC.

The rearrangement uses TRBV11-3 and TRBJ2-5; 16 bases map to TRBD2. The CDR3 has 17 residues. CDR1 and CDR2 from the germline V gene are SGHNT and YENEEA. Trimming took 5 bases from V and 5 from J; bases not matched to a gene: 8. The CDR3, as DNA: TGTGCCAGCAGCCCGGGACTAGCGGGGGGGCAGGGGGAGACCCAGTACTTC. Its translation is CASSPGLAGGQGETQYF.

This rearrangement joins TRBV3-1 (or the pseudogene TRBV3-2) to TRBJ1-5, with D possibly being TRBD1 (5 bases). The CDR3 extends over 13 amino acids. CDR1 LGHDT and CDR2 YNNKEL come from the germline V gene (reference sequence). V dropped 4 bases and J dropped 7 bases, with 11 bases sitting between them. CDR3 sequence: CASSPQGLQPQHF. The CDR3 DNA reads as TGTGCCAGCAGCCCGCAGGGCCTCCAGCCCCAGCATTTT.

The V gene is TRBV30, the J gene TRBJ1-3, with TRBD1 as a possible D gene (5 bases). The germline V gene encodes CDR1 GTSNPN and CDR2 SVGIG (reference sequence). There are 11 residues in the CDR3. The V gene lost 8 bases and the J gene lost 4 bases, with 9 bases spanning the gap. The CDR3 loop is CARGGGNTIYF. The CDR3 coding sequence is TGTGCCCGCGGGGGGGGAAACACCATATATTTT.

This clone was seen once. The chain has TRBV7-9 and TRBJ2-5; 10 bases are shared with TRBD1. V shed 3 bases and J 4 bases; nucleotides not matched to a gene: 8. This CDR3 has 16 amino acids. CDR1 SEHNR and CDR2 FQNEAQ come from the germline V gene (reference sequence). This CDR3 is CASSFSRQGAGETQYF. CDR3 in DNA: TGTGCCAGCAGCTTCTCCCGACAGGGGGCTGGAGAGACCCAGTACTTC.

The chain recombines TRBV3-1 (or the pseudogene TRBV3-2) with TRBJ1-1; 10 bases are a match to TRBD1. The junction had 3 bases not matched to a gene; V was cut back by 6 bases and J by 2 bases. Germline CDR1 LGHDT, CDR2 YNNKEL (reference sequence). This CDR3 is 14 amino acids long. The CDR3 here is CASSPTGGNTEAFF. CDR3 bases: TGTGCCAGCAGTCCGACAGGGGGCAACACTGAAGCTTTCTTT.

Comment on this clone: Distinct nucleotide sequences in the sample also encode this CDR3. This chain connects TRBV3-1 (or the pseudogene TRBV3-2) to TRBJ2-3, with 11 bases that match TRBD2. CDR3 length: 16 residues. Trimming removed 1 base from V and 4 bases from J; junction bases left unmatched: 4. The germline gives CDR1 LGHDT, CDR2 YNNKEL (reference sequence). In nucleotides, the CDR3 is TGTGCCAGCAGCCAAGGGGGGACTAGCGGTGCAGATACGCAGTATTTT. Translated: CASSQGGTSGADTQYF.